Sequencing of this TCR beta chain was carried out in a study of blood T cells in healthy people across ages. Remarks on this clonotype: The antigen remains undetermined.

Alongside a J-beta primer mix, a sample-barcoded 5' primer served in a second PCR lasting roughly 7 to 11 cycles. TCRdb re-derived calls from the 5' RACE reads in MiXCR, one entry per CDR3 protein. The sample shows 2 million or so distinct CDR3 sequences, about 49% of them seen only once. Findings and caveats of the study: Age advanced and TCR beta diversity per million T cells fell, roughly linearly. A greater number of naive CD4+ cells and higher diversity distinguished long-lived donors from aged donors. Those diversity estimates obtained from one million T cells were thought to be underestimates.

What was sequenced was blood. The sequence came from a woman aged 40 to 50 in good health.

The DNA for the CDR3 is TGTGCCAGCAGTGCCCACACCACCTACGAGCAGTACTTC. It specifies CASSAHTTYEQYF. The J gene is TRBJ2-7, the V gene TRBV28, with D uncertain. With 5 bases removed from V and 2 bases from J, the gap between germline ends came to 10 bases. Germline V gene sequence: CDR1 MDHEN, CDR2 SYDVKM. There are 13 residues in the CDR3.